This is a list of T cell receptor beta chains from one sample in a study of T cell changes during pregnancy in multiple sclerosis. Using immunoSEQ multiplex PCR, the repertoire was profiled, and TCRdb retains in-frame clones only, with some absent. The repertoire consists of around 84,000 clones, with 94% occurring once and the leading ten covering around 0.91%. The sample was peripheral blood, taken in the second trimester of pregnancy. Receptor source: a female donor in good health, enrolled as a control in a pregnancy study. Each CDR3 is given without its conserved first and last residue.

cdr3_aa,j_call,v_call
ASSFSGRFWETQY,TRBJ2-5,TRBV7-2
ASSTTGGAETQY,TRBJ2-5,TRBV27
ASSLDSHYEQY,TRBJ2-7,TRBV7-2
ASSPGAGQGAKGYT,TRBJ1-2,TRBV4-1
ASSFLINQPQH,TRBJ1-5,TRBV6-6
ASSQELLAGVSADTQY,TRBJ2-3,TRBV4-2
AIQWGEHYEQY,TRBJ2-7,TRBV10-3
ASSSYPRSDMNTEAF,TRBJ1-1,TRBV28
ASSTGFDTQY,TRBJ2-3,TRBV2
SVEERGYNEQF,TRBJ2-1,TRBV29-1
ASSGQGYNEQF,TRBJ2-1,TRBV2
ASSETSGQPADGYT,TRBJ1-2,TRBV6-1
ASSSSGGYNEQF,TRBJ2-1,TRBV5-1
ASSLDGYEQY,TRBJ2-7,TRBV5-1
ASSLEYSQETQY,TRBJ2-5,TRBV7-2
ASSSSTGGRGYT,TRBJ1-2,TRBV28
ASSRQGSTGELF,TRBJ2-2,TRBV5-1
ASSEAPRGTGGGQY,TRBJ2-7,TRBV2
ASTNDRGLYQPQH,TRBJ1-5,TRBV19
ASSVDIFRSYEQY,TRBJ2-7,TRBV18
ASSPTRAGGSYEQY,TRBJ2-7,TRBV27
ASSPYRAPYNEQF,TRBJ2-1,TRBV28
ASRDSRSTDTQY,TRBJ2-3,TRBV11-1
ASRKGDNSNQPQH,TRBJ1-5,TRBV19
ASSDVWETEAF,TRBJ1-1,TRBV6-1
ASSSGSTNEKLF,TRBJ1-4,TRBV5-1
ASAQGADYGYT,TRBJ1-2,TRBV2
ATDALATKETQY,TRBJ2-5,TRBV21-1
ASSTSGAYNEQF,TRBJ2-1,TRBV2
ASSRDSNQPQH,TRBJ1-5,TRBV2
ASTSAGYRDTQY,TRBJ2-3,TRBV19
ASRDGTGSGNTIY,TRBJ1-3,TRBV19
ASSVGQGPSYEQY,TRBJ2-7,TRBV6-1
ASSLEGGSTDTQY,TRBJ2-3,TRBV11-2
ASSAGTGNYNEQF,TRBJ2-1,TRBV5-1
ASSSDGQGTEAF,TRBJ1-1,TRBV18
ASSLRENYGYT,TRBJ1-2,TRBV27
AWRTGVTSYGYT,TRBJ1-2,TRBV30
ASSSYYEQY,TRBJ2-7,TRBV28
ASSPTPYLAKDTGELF,TRBJ2-2,TRBV5-6
AISDVDSPTGELF,TRBJ2-2,TRBV10-3